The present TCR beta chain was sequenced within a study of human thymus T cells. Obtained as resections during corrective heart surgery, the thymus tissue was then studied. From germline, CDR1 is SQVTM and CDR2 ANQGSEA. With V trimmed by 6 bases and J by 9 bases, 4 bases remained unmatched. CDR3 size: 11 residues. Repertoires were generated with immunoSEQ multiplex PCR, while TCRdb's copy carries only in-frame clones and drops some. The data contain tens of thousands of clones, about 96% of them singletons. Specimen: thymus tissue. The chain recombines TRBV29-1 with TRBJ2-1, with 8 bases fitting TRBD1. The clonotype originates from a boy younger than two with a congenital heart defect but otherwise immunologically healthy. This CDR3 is CSVTGVTEQFF. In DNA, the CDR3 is TGCAGCGTGACAGGGGTCACTGAGCAGTTCTTC.